This TCR beta chain was documented in a study of blood T cell repertoires in COVID-19. Study in general: Whether acute or convalescent, the COVID-19 samples came from the United States, Italy and Spain.

Original processing notes: Counts of nucleated cells, estimated from reference gene primer amplification, were obtained. TCRdb's copy holds only in-frame clones and misses some; the assay was immunoSEQ multiplex PCR. The V and J calls and clone size come from that table; D and trimming were worked out from the DNA. This table has hundreds of thousands of clones, approximately 90% appearing once. CDR1 is MNHEY, CDR2 SVGAGI, per germline. The CDR3 has 12 residues. The germline V and J ends were trimmed by 4 bases and 8 bases, with 11 bases remaining between them. This receptor was obtained from a woman aged 45-60 years with COVID-19, enrolled during active disease. The chain employs TRBV6-5 and TRBJ1-1; D call uncertain. Material for sequencing was peripheral blood. The CDR3 DNA sequence: TGTGCCAGCAGTTCCTACAGTCCCGAAGCTTTCTTT. Amino acids: CASSSYSPEAFF.